The 9 T cell receptor beta chains below all came from one sample that was sequenced in a study of CD8 T cells in Susac syndrome. Reverse transcription of roughly 0.45 to 1 ug RNA used random hexamers. Using its own MiXCR run on the immunoSEQ multiplex PCR reads, TCRdb lists one record per CDR3 protein. The table records 80,000 or so distinct CDR3 sequences, just under 95% of them present only once. Sequencing was done on a sample of CD8+ T cells from PBMCs. The source is a human donor in good health.

The V and J genes are TRBV3-1 and TRBJ2-1; no clear D gene. Per the germline V gene, CDR1 is LGHDT and CDR2 is YNNKEL (reference sequence). This CDR3 comprises 13 residues. V was pared by 5 bases and J by 4 bases, with 9 bases between. The CDR3 spells CASSTPGYNEQFF. DNA for the CDR3: TGTGCCAGCAGCACACCCGGATACAATGAGCAGTTCTTC.

The chain couples TRBV6-5 to TRBJ2-7; D ambiguous. CDR3 length: 13 amino acids. With 6 bases removed from V and 2 bases from J, the gap between germline ends came to 11 bases. From germline, CDR1 is MNHEY and CDR2 SVGAGI. The CDR3 bases are TGTGCCAGCAGCCCAGCCCGACCCTACGAGCAGTACTTC. Translated, it gives CASSPARPYEQYF.

The rearrangement uses TRBV20-1 and TRBJ1-1; TRBD1 is a possible D gene (5 bases). There are 13 residues in the CDR3. Germline V gene data show CDR1 as DFQATT and CDR2 as SNEGSKA (reference sequence). The ends were cut back, 1 base at V and 3 bases at J, with 9 bases in the middle. Here the CDR3 reads CSARAGGYTEAFF. CDR3 in DNA: TGCAGTGCTAGAGCGGGGGGTTACACTGAAGCTTTCTTT.

This clonotype showed up just once. The chain is built from TRBV27 and TRBJ1-2, with TRBD1 identical over 8 bases. Trimming at V came to 5 bases and at J to 4 bases, leaving 6 bases not matched to a gene. The CDR3 loop spans 14 amino acids. The germline CDR1 and CDR2 sequences are MNHEY and SMNVEV (reference sequence). The chain's CDR3 is CASSTLGQAYGYTF. DNA of the CDR3: TGTGCCAGCAGTACCCTGGGACAGGCCTATGGCTACACCTTC.

The chain uses TRBV30 and TRBJ1-5; unclear D gene. CDR1 and CDR2 from the germline V gene are GTSNPN and SVGIG (reference sequence). The V and J ends lost 1 base and 4 bases respectively, with 5 bases between them. The CDR3 has 12 amino acids. CDR3 in DNA: TGTGCCTGGAGTGGAGGAAATCAGCCCCAGCATTTT. The encoded protein is CAWSGGNQPQHF. Using reference TRBV30 and TRBJ1-5 for the parts outside the CDR3, the full variable domain is SQTIHQWPATLVQPVGSPLSLECTVEGTSNPNLYWYRQAAGRGLQLLFYSVGIGQISSEVPQNLSASRPQDRQFILSSKKLLLSDSGFYLCAWSGGNQPQHFGDGTRLSIL.

The CDR3 protein is CASSVADSNYGYTF. The CDR3 coding sequence is TGTGCCAGCAGCGTAGCGGATAGTAACTATGGCTACACCTTC. The chain recombines TRBV9 with TRBJ1-2; D gene uncertain. The V end lost 0 bases, the J end lost 1 base, and 7 bases lay between the germline ends. The CDR3 loop spans 14 amino acids. Germline CDR1 SGDLS, CDR2 YYNGEE.

This clonotype was counted once. This chain connects TRBV7-9 to TRBJ1-2; no definite D call. Germline CDR1 SEHNR, CDR2 FQNEAQ (reference sequence). This CDR3 has 13 amino acids. Between the trimmed V and J ends, which lost 4 bases and 4 bases, there was a span of 10 bases. Here the CDR3 DNA reads TGTGCCAGCAGCTCTAACCCCATCTATGGCTACACCTTC. Its translation: CASSSNPIYGYTF.

The CDR3 DNA follows: TGTGCCAGCAGCCCGGGACAGGGTTCGGGGGGAGCTTTCTTT. Its translation: CASSPGQGSGGAFF. The chain recombines TRBV5-4 with TRBJ1-1; 9 bases line up with TRBD1. CDR3 length: 14 amino acids. Germline trimming cut 4 bases from V and 10 bases from J; bases unmatched to any gene: 11. Germline CDR1 is SGHNT and CDR2 is YYREEE (reference sequence).

In DNA, the CDR3 is TGTGCCAGCAGTGGGGCCGCGACAGCTCATCAGCCCCAGCATTTT. It is translated as CASSGAATAHQPQHF. This chain uses TRBV28 with TRBJ1-5; perhaps TRBD1 as D (5 bases). Trimming stripped 5 bases from V and 5 bases from J, with 16 bases between. CDR1 is MDHEN, CDR2 SYDVKM, per germline. The CDR3 length is 15 residues. Variable domain in full (rest from reference TRBV28 and TRBJ1-5): DVKVTQSSRYLVKRTGEKVFLECVQDMDHENMFWYRQDPGLGLRLIYFSYDVKMKEKGDIPEGYSVSREKKERFSLILESASTNQTSMYLCASSGAATAHQPQHFGDGTRLSIL.